The 2 T cell receptor beta chains in this list originate from one sample, sequenced in a study of blood T cells in healthy people across ages. A J-beta primer mix and a sample-barcoded 5' primer were used in a second PCR of roughly 6 to 12 cycles. TCRdb passed the 5' RACE reads through MiXCR, listing each CDR3 protein once. The table shows 800,000 to 900,000 distinct CDR3 sequences, with around 62% occurring only once. Sequencing was carried out using blood. These receptors came from a man between 25 and 39 years old in good health.

This sequence joins TRBV5-1 and TRBJ2-5; 9 nucleotides agree with TRBD1. Per germline, CDR1 SGHRS and CDR2 YFSETQ. This CDR3 region has 14 residues. V shed 3 bases and J 5 bases; nucleotides not matched to a gene: 5. The CDR3 reads CASSSGTGMETQYF. The CDR3 bases are TGCGCCAGCAGCTCCGGGACAGGGATGGAGACCCAGTACTTC.

The count of this clonotype is one. A read error is possible here, since a much larger clone lies one base away. J is TRBJ2-1 and V is TRBV7-6; a possible D gene is TRBD1 (5 bases). Trimming removed 5 bases at V and 10 bases at J, with 15 bases between. CDR3 size: 13 residues. CDR1 SGHVS and CDR2 FNYEAQ come from the germline V gene. Here the CDR3 reads CASSGAGLYEQFF. The CDR3 bases are TGTGCCAGCAGCGGGGCCGGGCTATACGAGCAGTTCTTC.